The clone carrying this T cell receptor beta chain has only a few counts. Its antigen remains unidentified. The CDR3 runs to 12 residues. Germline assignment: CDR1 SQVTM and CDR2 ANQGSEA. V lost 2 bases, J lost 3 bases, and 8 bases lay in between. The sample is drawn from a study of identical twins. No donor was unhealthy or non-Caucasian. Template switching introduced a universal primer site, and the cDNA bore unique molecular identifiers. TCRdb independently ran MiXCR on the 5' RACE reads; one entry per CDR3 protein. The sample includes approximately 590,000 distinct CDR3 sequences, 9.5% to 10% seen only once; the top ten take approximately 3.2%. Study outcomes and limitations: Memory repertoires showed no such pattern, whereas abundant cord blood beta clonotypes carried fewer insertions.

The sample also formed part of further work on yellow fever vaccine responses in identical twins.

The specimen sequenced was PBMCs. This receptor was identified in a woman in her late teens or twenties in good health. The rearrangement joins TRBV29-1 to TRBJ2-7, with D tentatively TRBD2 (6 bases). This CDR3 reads CSVEYGGYEQYF. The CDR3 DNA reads TGCAGCGTTGAATACGGGGGCTACGAGCAGTACTTC.